What follows are 13 T cell receptor beta chains derived from one specimen sequenced in a study of shared clonotypes between healthy human individuals. Data came from immunoSEQ multiplex PCR; TCRdb stores just in-frame clones and leaves some out. The sample consists of 2.3 million or so clones, approximately 93% of them appearing once. The sequenced sample consisted of naive CD4+ T cells from PBMCs. Subset specified: CD45RA+ positively selected. The source is a man between 18 and 35 years old in good health. Some clones in this sample may be carry-over from other donors' samples.

Notes on this clone: This specimen includes other DNA sequences encoding the same CDR3. This chain uses TRBV15 with TRBJ2-7; D is unclear. This CDR3 spans 13 amino acids. Per germline, CDR1 LNHNV and CDR2 YYDKDF (reference sequence). V was pared by 0 bases and J by 4 bases, with 7 bases between. CDR3 sequence (DNA): TGTGCCACCAGCAGAGATCGTCCGTACGAGCAGTACTTC. This sequence encodes CATSRDRPYEQYF.

V gene TRBV7-9 combines with J gene TRBJ2-3; D unresolved. The CDR3 runs 14 residues. The germline CDR1 and CDR2 sequences are SEHNR and FQNEAQ (reference sequence). Deletions cut 5 bases from V and 2 bases from J, with 11 bases between. CDR3 coding DNA: TGTGCCAGCAGCCCCACAAGGGACACAGATACGCAGTATTTT. This gives the protein CASSPTRDTDTQYF.

The J gene is TRBJ2-7, the V gene TRBV5-6; D uncertain. Trimming stripped 10 bases from V and 5 bases from J, with 19 bases between. The CDR3 has 13 amino acids. CDR1 and CDR2 from the germline V gene are SGHDT and YYEEEE. CDR3 protein: CALPRPLLHEQYF. CDR3 nucleotide sequence: TGTGCCCTCCCCCGCCCCCTCCTTCACGAGCAGTACTTC.

V usage is TRBV4-1 and J usage is TRBJ1-4, with TRBD1 matching 8 bases. This CDR3 comprises 16 residues. CDR1 and CDR2 from the germline V gene are MGHRA and YSYEKL. V shed 1 base, J shed 8 bases, and the junction held 9 bases outside the gene matches. The CDR3 DNA reads TGCGCCAGCAGCCAAGTCCACAGGGGGGATTGGGAAAAACTGTTTTTT. It is translated as CASSQVHRGDWEKLFF.

The J gene is TRBJ2-2, the V gene TRBV2; tentative D call: TRBD2 (6 bases). Germline loops: CDR1 SNHLY, CDR2 FYNNEI. Trimming removed 7 bases at V and 7 bases at J, with 13 bases between. The CDR3 is made up of 13 amino acids. The DNA for the CDR3 is TGTGCCAGCATAAATAGCGGTGTCGGGGAGCTGTTTTTT. Amino acid sequence: CASINSGVGELFF.

The chain is built from TRBV30 and TRBJ2-2, with D hard to call. Trimming pared 2 bases from V and 7 bases from J, leaving 5 bases between. Germline loops: CDR1 GTSNPN, CDR2 SVGIG (reference sequence). The CDR3 loop spans 11 amino acids. This CDR3 reads CAWSFDGELFF. Written as DNA, the CDR3 is TGTGCCTGGAGTTTCGACGGGGAGCTGTTTTTT.

The V gene is TRBV7-2, the J gene TRBJ2-7, with D unclear. Germline V gene sequence: CDR1 SGHTA, CDR2 FQGNSA. This CDR3 has 12 amino acids. Trimming removed 1 base from V and 6 bases from J, with 7 bases in between. The DNA for the CDR3 is TGTGCCAGCAGCTTAGTTAGGGCCGAGCAGTACTTC. Residues: CASSLVRAEQYF.

This clone was detected only once. V and J are TRBV14 and TRBJ2-1; 9 bases agree with TRBD2. V was clipped by 0 bases and J by 6 bases; unmatched bases: 6. This CDR3 is 16 amino acids long. Germline CDR1 and CDR2: SGHDN and FVKESK. The CDR3 sequence: CASSQDGREGRNEQFF. CDR3 bases: TGTGCCAGCAGCCAAGACGGGCGGGAGGGCCGCAATGAGCAGTTCTTC. The complete variable domain, with remaining parts taken from reference TRBV14 and TRBJ2-1, reads EAGVTQFPSHSVIEKGQTVTLRCDPISGHDNLYWYRRVMGKEIKFLLHFVKESKQDESGMPNNRFLAERTGGTYSTLKVQPAELEDSGVYFCASSQDGREGRNEQFFGPGTRLTVL.

The chain joins TRBV28 to TRBJ1-5; D gene uncertain. Germline-derived CDR1 and CDR2 are MDHEN and SYDVKM. V lost 3 bases, J lost 5 bases, and 14 bases lay in between. The CDR3 consists of 15 residues. CDR3 in amino acids: CASSFPRTRDQPQHF. CDR3 coding DNA: TGTGCCAGCAGTTTCCCCAGGACTAGGGATCAGCCCCAGCATTTT. The variable domain in full, completed from reference TRBV28 and TRBJ1-5, reads DVKVTQSSRYLVKRTGEKVFLECVQDMDHENMFWYRQDPGLGLRLIYFSYDVKMKEKGDIPEGYSVSREKKERFSLILESASTNQTSMYLCASSFPRTRDQPQHFGDGTRLSIL.

The chain combines TRBV15 with TRBJ1-4; D unresolved. Trimming shortened V by 5 bases and J by 8 bases, and 21 bases separated the two germline ends. The CDR3 has 16 amino acids. Germline loops: CDR1 LNHNV, CDR2 YYDKDF (reference sequence). DNA of the CDR3: TGTGCCACCAGCCCAATTCGTGGGGTTGGGGAAGAAAAACTGTTTTTT. This sequence encodes CATSPIRGVGEEKLFF.

The chain links TRBV5-4 to TRBJ2-5, with D perhaps matching TRBD1 (5 bases). The CDR3 is 16 amino acids. The germline V gene has CDR1 SGHNT and CDR2 YYREEE (reference sequence). The V end lost 5 bases, the J end lost 6 bases, and 23 bases lay between the germline ends. CDR3 amino acids: CASSPTLSSQGKTQYF. CDR3 DNA sequence: TGTGCCAGCAGTCCTACACTCTCCTCCCAGGGAAAGACCCAGTACTTC.

The chain has TRBV5-4 and TRBJ1-1, with 8 bases identical to TRBD1. Germline CDR1 reads SGHNT; CDR2 reads YYREEE (reference sequence). CDR3 length equals 14 residues. J gave up 1 base and V 4 bases, and 3 bases lay outside the gene matches. CDR3 in amino acids: CASSVQGANTEAFF. The DNA of the CDR3 is TGTGCCAGCAGCGTGCAGGGGGCGAACACTGAAGCTTTCTTT.

The chain employs TRBV9 and TRBJ2-2, with D possibly being TRBD2 (6 bases). This CDR3 is built from 15 residues. Trimming took off 4 bases at V and 6 bases at J, with 16 bases between the two ends. Germline V gene sequence: CDR1 SGDLS, CDR2 YYNGEE. The CDR3 coding sequence is TGTGCCAGCAGCACGGGACTGCGGGGATCCGGGGAGCTGTTTTTT. Its translation: CASSTGLRGSGELFF.